This TCR beta chain is from a study of beta chain features in type 1 diabetes. Study-level findings and limits: The naive, central memory and Treg TCRB repertoires showed an apparent similarity that was greater among patients than among healthy donors. VDJ junctions from patients with type 1 diabetes contained fewer insertions and more deletions. In cDNA sequencing, cells with high TCR expression could be over-represented.

CDR3 length equals 16 residues. Germline V gene sequence: CDR1 SGHNT, CDR2 YYREEE (reference sequence). J was trimmed by 5 bases and V by 1 base; bases with no gene match: 7. Expressed TCRB transcripts got sequenced, as all isolated RNA was reverse transcribed. The assay was immunoSEQ multiplex PCR, and TCRdb's table has in-frame clones only and misses some. This table has hundreds of thousands of clones, around 15% appearing once. The authors took one heparinised blood draw, averaging about 120 mL, from each donor. This clone was picked up a small number of times. The antigen is not known. The chain uses TRBV5-4 and TRBJ2-3, with TRBD1 identical over 10 bases. The sequenced material came from naive CD4+ T cells from blood. The sequence was collected from a young man in good health. CDR3 amino acids: CASSLSTGTGVDTQYF. The CDR3 coding sequence is TGTGCCAGCAGCTTGTCCACCGGGACAGGGGTAGATACGCAGTATTTT.